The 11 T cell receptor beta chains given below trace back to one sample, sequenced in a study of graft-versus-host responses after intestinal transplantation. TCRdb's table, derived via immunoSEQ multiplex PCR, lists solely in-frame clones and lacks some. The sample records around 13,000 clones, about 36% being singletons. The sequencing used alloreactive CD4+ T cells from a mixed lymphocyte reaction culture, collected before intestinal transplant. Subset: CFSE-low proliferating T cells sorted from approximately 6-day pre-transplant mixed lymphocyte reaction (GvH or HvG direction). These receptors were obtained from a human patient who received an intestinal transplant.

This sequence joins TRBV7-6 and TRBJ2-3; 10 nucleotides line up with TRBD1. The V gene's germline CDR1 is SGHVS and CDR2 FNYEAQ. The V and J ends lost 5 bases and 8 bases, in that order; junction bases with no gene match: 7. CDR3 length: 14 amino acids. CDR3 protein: CASSRQGATATQYF. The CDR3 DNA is TGTGCCAGCAGCCGACAGGGGGCTACTGCTACGCAGTATTTT.

CDR3 DNA sequence: TGTGCCAGCACCTTTGCAGGGGCAGGGGGAGGAAACACCATATATTTT. Its protein product is CASTFAGAGGGNTIYF. The chain employs TRBV11-2 and TRBJ1-3; 7 bases align to TRBD1. Germline CDR1 and CDR2: SGHAT and FQNNGV. The CDR3 has 16 amino acids. With 7 bases clipped from V and 4 bases from J, the junction kept 13 bases outside the gene matches.

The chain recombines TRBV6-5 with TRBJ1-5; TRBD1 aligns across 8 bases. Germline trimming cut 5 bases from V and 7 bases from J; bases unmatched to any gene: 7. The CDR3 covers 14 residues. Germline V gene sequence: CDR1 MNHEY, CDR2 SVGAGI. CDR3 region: CASSRTGTRQPQHF. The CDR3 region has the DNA TGTGCCAGCAGTCGGACAGGGACGAGGCAGCCCCAGCATTTT.

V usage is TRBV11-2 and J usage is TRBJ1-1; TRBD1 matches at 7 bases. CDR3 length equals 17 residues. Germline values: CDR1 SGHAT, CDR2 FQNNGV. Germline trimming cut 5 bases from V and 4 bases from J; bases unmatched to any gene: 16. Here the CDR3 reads CASSPGWVGGASTEAFF. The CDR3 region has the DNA TGTGCCAGCAGCCCAGGATGGGTAGGGGGCGCAAGCACTGAAGCTTTCTTT.

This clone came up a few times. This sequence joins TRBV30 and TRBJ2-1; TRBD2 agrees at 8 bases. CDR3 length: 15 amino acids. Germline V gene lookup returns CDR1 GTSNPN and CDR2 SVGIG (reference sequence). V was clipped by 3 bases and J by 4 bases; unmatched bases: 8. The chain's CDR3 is CAWSHFGGEYNEQFF. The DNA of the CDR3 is TGTGCCTGGAGCCACTTCGGGGGGGAGTACAATGAGCAGTTCTTC.

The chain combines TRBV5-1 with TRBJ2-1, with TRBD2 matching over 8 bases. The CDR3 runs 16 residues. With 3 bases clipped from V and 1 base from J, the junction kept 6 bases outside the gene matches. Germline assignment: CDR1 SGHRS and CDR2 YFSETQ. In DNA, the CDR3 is TGCGCCAGCAGCTCGGCGGGGGGCCGATCCTACAATGAGCAGTTCTTC. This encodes CASSSAGGRSYNEQFF.

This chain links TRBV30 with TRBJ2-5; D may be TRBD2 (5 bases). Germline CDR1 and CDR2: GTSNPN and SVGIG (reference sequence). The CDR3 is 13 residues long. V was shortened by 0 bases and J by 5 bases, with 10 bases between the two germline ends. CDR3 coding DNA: TGTGCCTGGAGTGTCACTAGTCCGGAGACCCAGTACTTC. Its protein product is CAWSVTSPETQYF.

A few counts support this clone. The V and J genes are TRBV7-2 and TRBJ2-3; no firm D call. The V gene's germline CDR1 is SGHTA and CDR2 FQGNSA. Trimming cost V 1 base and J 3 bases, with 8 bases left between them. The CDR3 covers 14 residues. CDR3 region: CASSLGLDTDTQYF. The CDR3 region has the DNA TGTGCCAGCAGCTTAGGGCTAGATACAGATACGCAGTATTTT.

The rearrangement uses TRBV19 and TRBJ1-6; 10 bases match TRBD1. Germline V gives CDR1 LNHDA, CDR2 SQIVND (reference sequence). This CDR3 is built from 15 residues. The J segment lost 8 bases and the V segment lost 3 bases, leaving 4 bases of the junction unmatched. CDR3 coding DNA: TGTGCCAGTAGTATGTGGACAGGGGGGGATTCACCCCTCCACTTT. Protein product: CASSMWTGGDSPLHF.

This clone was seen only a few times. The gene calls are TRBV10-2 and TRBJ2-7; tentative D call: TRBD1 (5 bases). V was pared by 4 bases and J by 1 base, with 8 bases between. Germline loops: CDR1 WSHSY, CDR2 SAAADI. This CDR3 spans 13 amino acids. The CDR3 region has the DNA TGCGCCAGCAGTGCAGGGCCGTCCTACGAGCAGTACTTC. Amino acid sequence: CASSAGPSYEQYF.

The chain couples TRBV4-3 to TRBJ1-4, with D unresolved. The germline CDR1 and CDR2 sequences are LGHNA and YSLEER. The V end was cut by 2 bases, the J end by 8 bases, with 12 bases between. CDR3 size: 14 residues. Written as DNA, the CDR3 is TGCGCCAGCAGCCAAACCCTCTCACGGGAAAAACTGTTTTTT. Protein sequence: CASSQTLSREKLFF.